This is a list of T cell receptor beta chains from one sample in a study of blood T cells in healthy people across ages. TCRdb passed the 5' RACE reads through MiXCR, listing each CDR3 protein once. The table lists more than 600,000 distinct CDR3 sequences, 20% to 25% of them singletons. These data were also filed under a second study, of T cells of mothers and their children.

The sample was blood. The source of these receptors is a boy between 10 and 17 years old in good health. CDR3s include the opening cysteine and the closing phenylalanine or tryptophan. The order of the fields is V gene, clone size, J gene, D gene, CDR3 DNA, CDR3 protein. The D gene is left open where the match is weak. Rows give clone size only sometimes, using once, few, many, or a class for an expanded clone.

V gene: TRBV20-1; clone size: few; J gene: TRBJ2-5; D gene: .; CDR3 DNA: TGCAGTGCTAGCCCCCTACAACGCCAAGAGACCCAGTACTTC; CDR3 protein: CSASPLQRQETQYF
V gene: TRBV5-6; clone size: few; J gene: TRBJ2-7; D gene: .; CDR3 DNA: TGTGCCAGCAGCCTCAGTGTGGGGAATATGAAGCAGTACTTC; CDR3 protein: CASSLSVGNMKQYF
V gene: TRBV7-2; clone size: few; J gene: TRBJ2-2; D gene: TRBD2; CDR3 DNA: TGTGCCAGCAGCTTACGACCAGCGGGGGGGCACACCGGGGAGCTGTTTTTT; CDR3 protein: CASSLRPAGGHTGELFF
V gene: TRBV29-1; clone size: few; J gene: TRBJ1-2; D gene: .; CDR3 DNA: TGCAGCGTTGACAGGGATGGCTACACCTTC; CDR3 protein: CSVDRDGYTF
V gene: TRBV7-6; clone size: .; J gene: TRBJ2-1; D gene: TRBD2; CDR3 DNA: TGTGCCAGCAGCCAGGGAGGGGCCGACTACAATGAGCAGTTCTTC; CDR3 protein: CASSQGGADYNEQFF
V gene: TRBV20-1; clone size: few; J gene: TRBJ2-5; D gene: TRBD1; CDR3 DNA: TGCAGTGCTACGAAAGGGACAGGGGGGTCGGGGGAGACCCAGTACTTC; CDR3 protein: CSATKGTGGSGETQYF
V gene: TRBV28; clone size: few; J gene: TRBJ2-1; D gene: .; CDR3 DNA: TGTGCCAGCAGTTCCCCTTGGTCCTACAATGAGCAGTTCTTC; CDR3 protein: CASSSPWSYNEQFF
V gene: TRBV7-9; clone size: .; J gene: TRBJ1-1; D gene: .; CDR3 DNA: TGTGCCAGCAGCTTACAGGGGCCCGATATATCTGAAGCTTTCTTT; CDR3 protein: CASSLQGPDISEAFF
V gene: TRBV4-3; clone size: .; J gene: TRBJ2-5; D gene: .; CDR3 DNA: TGCGCCAGCAGCCAAGACAGGTTACAAGAGACCCAGTACTTC; CDR3 protein: CASSQDRLQETQYF
V gene: TRBV5-4; clone size: .; J gene: TRBJ2-7; D gene: TRBD2; CDR3 DNA: TGTGCCAGCAGCGCGGGGACTAGCGGGAGGGCCTACGAGCAGTACTTC; CDR3 protein: CASSAGTSGRAYEQYF
V gene: TRBV7-9; clone size: .; J gene: TRBJ1-2; D gene: TRBD1; CDR3 DNA: TGTGCCAGCAGTTCGACAGGGGGGTTAGGCTACACCTTC; CDR3 protein: CASSSTGGLGYTF
V gene: TRBV20-1; clone size: .; J gene: TRBJ2-4; D gene: TRBD2; CDR3 DNA: TGCAGTGCGGGACTAGCGGGAAACATTCAGTACTTC; CDR3 protein: CSAGLAGNIQYF
V gene: TRBV29-1; clone size: few; J gene: TRBJ1-1; D gene: .; CDR3 DNA: TGCAGCGCTCCCTTGTGGGGGGCTGGGGCTTTCTTT; CDR3 protein: CSAPLWGAGAFF
V gene: TRBV4-1; clone size: .; J gene: TRBJ2-1; D gene: TRBD2; CDR3 DNA: TGCGCCAGCAGCCAAGATCGAGCTAGCGGGAATGAGCAGTTCTTC; CDR3 protein: CASSQDRASGNEQFF
V gene: TRBV7-8; clone size: few; J gene: TRBJ2-7; D gene: .; CDR3 DNA: TGTGCCAGCAGCTTACTCTACGGGAGTTCCTACGAGCAGTACTTC; CDR3 protein: CASSLLYGSSYEQYF
V gene: TRBV7-2; clone size: .; J gene: TRBJ2-7; D gene: TRBD2; CDR3 DNA: TGTGCCAGCAGCTTAGTACTAGCGGTCTCCTACGAGCAGTACTTC; CDR3 protein: CASSLVLAVSYEQYF
V gene: TRBV6-6; clone size: many; J gene: TRBJ2-3; D gene: TRBD1; CDR3 DNA: TGTGCCAGCAGTTACGCCTCCGGGACAGGTACAGATACGCAGTATTTT; CDR3 protein: CASSYASGTGTDTQYF